The entry below gives a single T cell receptor (beta chain) sequence along with its context. Its specificity is unknown. This sample is drawn from a study of T cell responses to AZD1222 COVID-19 vaccine. Regarding the study as a whole: AZD1222 recipients seropositive at baseline numbered only 5 or 6. The peak T cell response came first, and repertoires were sampled only after it. Following two doses of AZD1222, Spike-specific TCR breadth and depth rose. Donors were mostly white British, more females; clonal diversity possibly underestimated.

Profiling relied on immunoSEQ multiplex PCR, and the TCRdb table lists in-frame clones only, not all of them. The data contain some 65,000 clones, less than 85% of them singletons. The CDR3 extends over 16 amino acids. Germline V gene lookup returns CDR1 LGHNA and CDR2 YNFKEQ. Trimming shortened V by 4 bases and J by 3 bases, and 18 bases separated the two germline ends. The chain combines TRBV4-2 with TRBJ1-1, with a possible D match to TRBD1 (5 bases). The sequencing used peripheral blood, collected on day 0 of MenACWY control vaccination. The receptor comes from an adult in good health. For the CDR3, the DNA is TGTGCCAGCAGCCTAGTATTGGGGGAGTGGGACACTGAAGCTTTCTTT. It translates to CASSLVLGEWDTEAFF.